This T cell receptor beta chain appears in the sequencing data of a study of CD8 T cells in ankylosing spondylitis. Whole-study results and caveats: Significant enrichment of disease-linked clones was reportedly seen in matched ankylosing spondylitis synovial fluid.

With respect to this clonotype: Its antigen is not identified.

The ends were cut back, 0 bases at V and 0 bases at J, with 10 bases in the middle. The CDR3 covers 16 residues. The germline V gene encodes CDR1 ENHRY and CDR2 SYGVKD. MiXCR, applied by TCRdb to the 5' RACE reads, yields one record per CDR3 protein. This table has approximately 25,000 distinct CDR3 sequences, 17% appearing once. The sequence was collected from a male donor with ankylosing spondylitis or in good health (not recorded which). Sample: blood. This chain connects TRBV10-3 to TRBJ2-3; D is unresolved. The CDR3, as DNA: TGTGCCATCAGTGAGTCCGATGGTGGAAGCACAGATACGCAGTATTTT. Protein: CAISESDGGSTDTQYF.